This is a list of T cell receptor beta chains from one sample in a study of T cells after somatic rescue of genetic block. Produced via immunoSEQ multiplex PCR; TCRdb's table is partial and in-frame only. The data show 60,000 to 90,000 clones, just over 90% seen once. The sequencing sample was made of peripheral blood mononuclear cells (PBMCs). These receptors were obtained from a man aged 30-40 years. CDR3s include the opening cysteine and the closing phenylalanine or tryptophan. The D gene is left open where the match is weak. A row's size may be missing; if present it is once, few, many or a size class.

d_call	v_call	clone_size	j_call	cdr3_nt	cdr3_aa
.	TRBV7-9	.	TRBJ2-1	TGTGCCAGCAGCTTAGTAGGGCCGGATGAGCAGTTCTTC	CASSLVGPDEQFF
TRBD1	TRBV11-2	once	TRBJ2-5	TGTGCCAGCAGCCCACAGGGGGGAGAGACCCAGTACTTC	CASSPQGGETQYF
TRBD1	TRBV12-5	.	TRBJ1-2	TGTGCTAGTGGTTTGACCCCGGGGGACAGCTATGGCTACACCTTC	CASGLTPGDSYGYTF
TRBD1	TRBV7-2	once	TRBJ1-6	TGTGCCAGCAGCTCAACACCAGGGGGCAATTCACCCCTCCACTTT	CASSSTPGGNSPLHF
.	TRBV15	.	TRBJ2-5	TGTGCCACCAGCAGAGACAGGGAGACCCAGTACTTC	CATSRDRETQYF
.	TRBV4-1	.	TRBJ2-3	TGCGCCAGCAGCCAAGATCGTAGCCGACGCACATATACGCAGTATTTT	CASSQDRSRRTYTQYF
.	TRBV29-1	.	TRBJ1-1	TGCAGCGTTGAAGATCGGGGGGCGAACACTGAAGCTTTCTTT	CSVEDRGANTEAFF
TRBD1	TRBV6-5	.	TRBJ2-7	TGTGCCAGCAGCCTCCGGGACAGGGTCTACGAGCAGTACTTC	CASSLRDRVYEQYF
.	TRBV6-5	.	TRBJ2-7	TGTGCCAGCAGTTACTCCAGCAAGACCTACGAGCAGTACTTC	CASSYSSKTYEQYF
.	TRBV11-2	.	TRBJ2-7	TGTGCCAGCAGCTTAGCGGGGGACTACGAGCAGTACTTC	CASSLAGDYEQYF
TRBD1	TRBV5-4	.	TRBJ2-5	TGTGCCAGCAGCAGCGGGACAGGGGGCCGGGAGACCCAGTACTTC	CASSSGTGGRETQYF
TRBD2	TRBV28	.	TRBJ2-1	TGTGCCAGCAAAACTAGCGGGAGTAGGCCCCCTTACAATGAGCAGTTCTTC	CASKTSGSRPPYNEQFF
.	TRBV5-4	.	TRBJ1-1	TGTGCCAGCAGCTCGGAGAGCAGAGCGAACACTGAAGCTTTCTTT	CASSSESRANTEAFF
TRBD2	TRBV5-8	.	TRBJ2-7	TGTGCCAGCAGCTTGGAGGCGGGAGGGCTAAGAGACGAGCAGTACTTC	CASSLEAGGLRDEQYF
.	TRBV7-8	.	TRBJ1-1	TGTGCCAGCAGCTATGGGGCACTCCGGGCGGCTTTCTTT	CASSYGALRAAFF
.	TRBV18	.	TRBJ2-7	TGTGCCAGCTCAGCAGGACAGTCCGGAGCCTACGAGCAGTACTTC	CASSAGQSGAYEQYF
TRBD2	TRBV7-2	.	TRBJ2-3	TGTGCCAGCAGCTTAACCCGGGGACTAGCGAAACCTAGCACAGATACGCAGTATTTT	CASSLTRGLAKPSTDTQYF
.	TRBV14	.	TRBJ2-5	TGTGCCAGCAGCGTATTCGGGTCTAGCAGTTACCAAGAGACCCAGTACTTC	CASSVFGSSSYQETQYF
TRBD2	TRBV4-2	.	TRBJ2-1	TGTGCCAGCAGCCTCCTTGGGGGGAGGGCCTACAATGAGCAGTTCTTC	CASSLLGGRAYNEQFF
.	TRBV11-2	.	TRBJ1-2	TGTGCCAGCAGCTCAATTCAGGGTCCCGTAGATGGCTACACCTTC	CASSSIQGPVDGYTF
.	TRBV4-3	.	TRBJ1-3	TGCGCCAGCAGCCAAGATCAGGGGCACTCTGGAAACACCATATATTTT	CASSQDQGHSGNTIYF
.	TRBV28	.	TRBJ2-7	TGTGCCAGCAGACCCGGGACGACCTACGAGCAGTACTTC	CASRPGTTYEQYF
TRBD1	TRBV30	.	TRBJ1-5	TGTGCCTGGATCATGTACAGGGGGGACCGAGGGGCCCAGCATTTT	CAWIMYRGDRGAQHF
.	TRBV28	.	TRBJ1-1	TGTGCCAGCAGCGAAGGGGCGCGGACTGAAGCTTTCTTT	CASSEGARTEAFF
TRBD1	TRBV7-9	.	TRBJ2-2	TGTGCCAGCAGCGCCGGGACAGGGGCTGCCGGGGAGCTGTTTTTT	CASSAGTGAAGELFF
TRBD2	TRBV2	.	TRBJ2-2	TGTGCCAGCGCATCCGGGACTAGCGGCACCGGGGAGCTGTTTTTT	CASASGTSGTGELFF
.	TRBV15	once	TRBJ2-7	TGTGCCACCAGCAGACCCGGCGGGGTATCCGAGCAGTACTTC	CATSRPGGVSEQYF
.	TRBV7-9	.	TRBJ1-4	TGTGCCAGCACCGGGGGCTGGGGTGAAAAACTGTTTTTT	CASTGGWGEKLFF
.	TRBV9	.	TRBJ2-7	TGTGCCAGCAGCGTAGGGGTTGGTCCGGGCTACGAGCAGTACTTC	CASSVGVGPGYEQYF
.	TRBV7-9	.	TRBJ2-3	TGTGCCAGCAGCTTAGGCAGTAGCACAGATACGCAGTATTTT	CASSLGSSTDTQYF
.	TRBV27	.	TRBJ2-7	TGTGCCAGCAGTTTAGGGGAGCCCTACGAGCAGTACTTC	CASSLGEPYEQYF
TRBD2	TRBV7-3	.	TRBJ2-5	TGTGCCAGCAGCCGAAACCCGGGGGGGACAGAGACCCAGTACTTC	CASSRNPGGTETQYF
TRBD2	TRBV11-2	.	TRBJ2-3	TGTGCCAGCAGCTTCGACGGGGGGGCGGATACGCAGTATTTT	CASSFDGGADTQYF
.	TRBV9	.	TRBJ2-2	TGTGCCAGCAGCGTACAGGGGAACGCCGGGGAGCTGTTTTTT	CASSVQGNAGELFF
.	TRBV14	once	TRBJ2-7	TGTGCCAGCAGCCAATTTAGGACAGAGTACTACGAGCAGTACTTC	CASSQFRTEYYEQYF
TRBD1	TRBV19	.	TRBJ1-4	TGTGCCAGTATAAACAGGGGCACGACTAATGAAAAACTGTTTTTT	CASINRGTTNEKLFF
TRBD1	TRBV5-6	.	TRBJ1-5	TGTGCCAGCAGCGCAGGGGGCCTGGGAGGGTTCAATCAGCCCCAGCATTTT	CASSAGGLGGFNQPQHF
TRBD2	TRBV7-9	.	TRBJ2-5	TGTGCCAGCAGCCTGAGAGCGGGACAAGAGACCCAGTACTTC	CASSLRAGQETQYF
.	TRBV7-2	.	TRBJ2-7	TGTGCCAGCAGCTTAGTCGGGACAACCACCTACGAGCAGTACTTC	CASSLVGTTTYEQYF
.	TRBV30	.	TRBJ1-1	TGTGCCTGGAGTTCCCGGGGGGAAGAAGCTTTCTTT	CAWSSRGEEAFF
.	TRBV28	once	TRBJ2-5	TGTGCCAGCAGCGCGCCGGGACGGAGCCAAGAGACCCAGTACTTC	CASSAPGRSQETQYF
TRBD1	TRBV7-2	once	TRBJ2-7	TGTGCCAGCAGCTTAGCACCGGGACAGGGGCGCCTCGAGCAGTACTTC	CASSLAPGQGRLEQYF
TRBD1	TRBV5-1	.	TRBJ2-5	TGCGCCAGCAGCTTGGTTCAGGGGGACAACTACCAAGAGACCCAGTACTTC	CASSLVQGDNYQETQYF
.	TRBV7-9	.	TRBJ2-1	TGTGCCAGCAGCTTAGTCGCAGCCGGGGGTTACAATGAGCAGTTCTTC	CASSLVAAGGYNEQFF
.	TRBV7-9	.	TRBJ1-4	TGTGCCAGCAGCTCCCCGGGGGGCCGTAATGAAAAACTGTTTTTT	CASSSPGGRNEKLFF
.	TRBV4-1	.	TRBJ1-2	TGCGCCAGCACTGGGAGTCGGAAGGGTGGCTACACCTTC	CASTGSRKGGYTF
TRBD1	TRBV10-2	.	TRBJ2-5	TGCGCCAGCAGGGGACAGTATGAAGAGACCCAGTACTTC	CASRGQYEETQYF
.	TRBV21-1	.	TRBJ2-5	TGTGCCAGCAGCACCTCGAAGCAGCAAGAGACCCAGTACTTC	CASSTSKQQETQYF
TRBD1	TRBV19	.	TRBJ2-7	TGTGCCAGTAGCATCCGGTCGGGACAGTGGGCCTACGAGCAGTACTTC	CASSIRSGQWAYEQYF
TRBD1	TRBV18	once	TRBJ2-4	TGTGCCAGCTCACCCTACTTACAGGGGATGAACATTCAGTACTTC	CASSPYLQGMNIQYF
TRBD1	TRBV5-8	.	TRBJ2-7	TGTGCCAGCAGCTTAATCTACGGGACAGGGAGTTCCTACGAGCAGTACTTC	CASSLIYGTGSSYEQYF
TRBD2	TRBV6-1	once	TRBJ2-1	TGTGCCAGCAGTGCCGGGACTAGCGGGTACAATGAGCAGTTCTTC	CASSAGTSGYNEQFF
.	TRBV29-1	.	TRBJ2-5	TGCAGCGTTGAAGAAAGACTGGGTGGAGAGACCCAGTACTTC	CSVEERLGGETQYF
.	TRBV27	.	TRBJ2-3	TGTGCCAGCAGTTTGTTCCTCGGGGGGCTAGGCACAGATACGCAGTATTTT	CASSLFLGGLGTDTQYF
TRBD2	TRBV4-3	.	TRBJ2-3	TGCGCCAGCAGCCAGACTAGCGCGTCAGATACGCAGTATTTT	CASSQTSASDTQYF